This section outlines one T cell receptor beta chain sequence together with its context. Its antigen remains unidentified. TCR alpha and beta CDR3 regions were amplified from RNA using iRepertoire nested multiplex PCR. TCRdb analysed the multiplex PCR reads with MiXCR anew, one entry per CDR3 protein. Counted here are a few hundred thousand distinct CDR3 sequences, less than 50% occurring once; the ten biggest clones make up more than 10%. This entry is derived from a study of glioma-infiltrating T cells. Study-level background: Target coverage was about 4.5- to 11-fold for about 940,000 blood T cells.

The study's findings and limits: Patients with low tissue-blood divergence carried a signature set of shared blood CDR3 motifs. Very few CDR3 sequences were shared between tissue and blood. Gliomas, especially low-grade, showed above-expected tissue-blood divergence; non-neoplastic patients showed below.

The germline V gene encodes CDR1 MNHEY and CDR2 SVGEGT. Germline trimming cut 6 bases from V and 7 bases from J; bases unmatched to any gene: 10. The CDR3 extends over 15 amino acids. The clonotype comes from a human donor with low-grade glioma or glioblastoma, undergoing nonglioma brain surgery, or in good health (not recorded which). This chain connects TRBV6-2 or TRBV6-3 to TRBJ2-2, with TRBD2 matching 8 bases. The specimen sequenced was glioma tissue, nonneoplastic brain tissue, or PBMCs (not recorded which). The chain's CDR3 is CASSPGVAGIGELFF. The DNA of the CDR3 is TGTGCCAGCAGCCCCGGAGTAGCGGGAATCGGGGAGCTGTTTTTT.